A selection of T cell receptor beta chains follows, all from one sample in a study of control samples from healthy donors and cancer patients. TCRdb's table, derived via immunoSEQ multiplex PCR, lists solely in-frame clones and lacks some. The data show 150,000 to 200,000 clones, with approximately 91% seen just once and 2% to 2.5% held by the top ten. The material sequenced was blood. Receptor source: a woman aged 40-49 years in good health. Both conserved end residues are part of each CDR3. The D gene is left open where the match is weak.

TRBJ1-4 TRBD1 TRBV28 CASFDRGGGNEKLFF
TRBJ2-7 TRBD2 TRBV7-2 CASSLSWGLPPLAEQYF
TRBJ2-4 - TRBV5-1 CASSLGIAKNIQYF
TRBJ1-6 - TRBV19 CASRNRDNSPLHF
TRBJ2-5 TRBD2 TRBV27 CASSRALSGGAQETQYF
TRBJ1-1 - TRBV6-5 CASRDRNTEAFF
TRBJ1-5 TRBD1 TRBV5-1 CASSSTGGDQPQHF
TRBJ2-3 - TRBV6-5 CASSYSAGDTQYF
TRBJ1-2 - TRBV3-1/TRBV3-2 CASSQWEGPNYGYTF
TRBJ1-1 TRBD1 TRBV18 CASSVQGAQNTEAFF
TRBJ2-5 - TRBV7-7 CASSLGAGQETQYF
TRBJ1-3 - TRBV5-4 CASSYGGTASGNTIYF
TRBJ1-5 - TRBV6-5 CASSYSGTSNQPQHF
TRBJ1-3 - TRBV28 CASSSGTLGNTIYF
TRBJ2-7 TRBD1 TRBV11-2 CASSLGYQGEDEQYF
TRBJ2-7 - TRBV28 CASINDGGLYEQYF
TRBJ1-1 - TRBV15 CATSRVYGVNTEAFF
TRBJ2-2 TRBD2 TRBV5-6 CASSPAGGLGGELFF
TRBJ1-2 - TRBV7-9 CASSLELVTGGYTF
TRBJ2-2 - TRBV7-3 CASRREATNTGELFF
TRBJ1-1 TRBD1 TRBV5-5 CASSLRTGYMNTEAFF
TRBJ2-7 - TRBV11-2 CASSPQGVYEQYF
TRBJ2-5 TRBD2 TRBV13 CASSHSRVGAGGPSPGKTQYF
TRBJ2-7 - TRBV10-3 CAIRDGTYEQYF
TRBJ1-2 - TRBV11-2 CASSSSREDGYTF
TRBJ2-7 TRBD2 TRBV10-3 CATWGGGTLEQYF
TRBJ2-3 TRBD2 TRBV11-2 CASSALAGGRDTQYF
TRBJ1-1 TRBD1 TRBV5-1 CASSLGTGSMNTEAFF
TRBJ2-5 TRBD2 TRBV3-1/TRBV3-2 CASSPSLAGGTFGETQYF
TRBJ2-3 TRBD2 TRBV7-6 CASAKLAGGASTDTQYF
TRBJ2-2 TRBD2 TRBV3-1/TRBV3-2 CASSQGPGGVWDTGELFF
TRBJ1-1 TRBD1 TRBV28 CARLKGATEAFF